A single sample is the source of the 18 T cell receptor beta chains below, sequenced in a study of T cells after yellow fever vaccination. TCRdb independently ran MiXCR on the 5' RACE reads; one entry per CDR3 protein. The sample comprises fewer than 150,000 distinct CDR3 sequences, 7% to 9% of which are singletons, and about 0.73% rests with the top ten. This material consisted of CD4+ T cells sorted from PBMCs, taken 5 days after the yellow fever booster vaccination. These receptors originate from a man aged 30 to 45 who received the YFV17D yellow fever vaccine.

This clonotype has a count of ten or more. The rearrangement joins TRBV20-1 to TRBJ2-1, with D perhaps TRBD2 (6 bases). The CDR3 is 15 amino acids. The germline V gene encodes CDR1 DFQATT and CDR2 SNEGSKA (reference sequence). Trimming took 0 bases from V and 0 from J, leaving 9 bases between them. The CDR3 DNA follows: TGCAGTGCTAGAGACCGACTAGTCTCCTACAATGAGCAGTTCTTC. Translation gives CSARDRLVSYNEQFF.

This clonotype appeared many times. This chain uses TRBV7-9 with TRBJ2-4; the D gene is possibly TRBD2 (6 bases). V lost 5 bases, J lost 5 bases, and 16 bases lay in between. The CDR3 totals 15 residues. CDR1 and CDR2 from the germline V gene are SEHNR and FQNEAQ (reference sequence). In DNA, the CDR3 is TGTGCCAGCAGCCCCGGGAGTACGGTCGAAAACATTCAGTACTTC. It yields the protein CASSPGSTVENIQYF. Full variable domain (rest looked up from reference TRBV7-9 and TRBJ2-4): DTGVSQNPRHKITKRGQNVTFRCDPISEHNRLYWYRQTLGQGPEFLTYFQNEAQLEKSRLLSDRFSAERPKGSFSTLEIQRTEQGDSAMYLCASSPGSTVENIQYFGAGTRLSVL.

Points on this clonotype: Because it lacks the conserved phenylalanine or tryptophan at the end, this CDR3 is likely a read error. The limits of the CDR3 on the DNA are not certain, so only TCRdb's listed CDR3 is given. The chain employs TRBV1 and TRBJ1-6. TRBV1 is a listed pseudogene. The CDR3 contains 15 residues when both ends are counted. The CDR3 protein is CASSQDTALHRDRLS.

This clonotype has a count of ten or more. This chain joins TRBV5-1 and TRBJ2-3; no firm D call. Trimming removed 4 bases at V and 3 bases at J, with 3 bases between. The CDR3 runs 11 residues. Germline CDR1 reads SGHRS; CDR2 reads YFSETQ. The CDR3 nucleotides are TGCGCCAGCAGCGCTACAGATACGCAGTATTTT. This sequence encodes CASSATDTQYF.

Notes on this clonotype: A much larger clonotype is one base distant, so this may be a read error. The chain joins TRBV5-1 to TRBJ2-7; the D gene is possibly TRBD2 (6 bases). The CDR3 runs to 13 residues. Deletions cut 4 bases from V and 4 bases from J, with 12 bases between. Germline-derived CDR1 and CDR2 are SGHRS and YFSETQ. The CDR3 reads CASSRGAEYEQYF. The DNA of the CDR3 is TGCGCCAGCAGCCGCGGGGCGGAATACGAGCAGTACTTC.

This clonotype was picked up many times. V and J are TRBV5-4 and TRBJ2-2; D is uncertain. Germline lookup yields CDR1 SGHNT and CDR2 YYREEE (reference sequence). The CDR3 has 14 residues. V shed 0 bases and J shed 4 bases, with 7 bases lying between them. The CDR3 nucleotides are TGTGCCAGCAGCTTGGACTATCTCACCGGGGAGCTGTTTTTT. It specifies CASSLDYLTGELFF.

This clonotype has a count of ten or more. The rearrangement links TRBV20-1 to TRBJ2-7, with D tentatively TRBD1 (6 bases). The germline V and J ends were trimmed by 3 bases and 1 base, with 7 bases remaining between them. CDR1 is DFQATT, CDR2 SNEGSKA, per germline (reference sequence). The CDR3 has 12 amino acids. The CDR3 reads CSASQGSYEQYF. CDR3 DNA: TGCAGTGCTAGCCAGGGGTCCTACGAGCAGTACTTC.

Ten or more counts support this clonotype. This chain connects TRBV27 to TRBJ2-1; 10 bases match TRBD2. There are 13 residues in the CDR3. Germline values: CDR1 MNHEY, CDR2 SMNVEV (reference sequence). V was pared by 5 bases and J by 8 bases, with 3 bases of the junction left unmatched. CDR3 sequence (DNA): TGTGCCAGCAGTGCAGCGGGAGGGTATGAGCAGTTCTTC. This gives the protein CASSAAGGYEQFF.

This clonotype was seen more than once but under ten times. The gene calls are TRBV18 and TRBJ1-2; D ambiguous. This CDR3 is 14 amino acids long. Per the germline V gene, CDR1 is KGHSH and CDR2 is LQKENI. Trimming removed 5 bases at V and 4 bases at J, with 14 bases between. The DNA of the CDR3 is TGTGCCAGCTCAACCACTCAAGATGGCTATGGCTACACCTTC. This translates into CASSTTQDGYGYTF.

This clonotype was found many times. V is TRBV30 and J is TRBJ2-4; D possibly uses TRBD1 or TRBD2 (7 bases each). Trimming pared 3 bases from V and 8 bases from J, leaving 14 bases between. Germline V gene lookup returns CDR1 GTSNPN and CDR2 SVGIG (reference sequence). The CDR3 spans 13 residues. The CDR3 is CAWSAGGGYIQYF. DNA for the CDR3: TGTGCCTGGAGCGCAGGGGGGGGTTACATTCAGTACTTC.

This clonotype was seen many times. The chain carries TRBV9 and TRBJ1-2; perhaps TRBD1 as D (5 bases). CDR3 length equals 13 residues. Between the trimmed V and J ends, which lost 2 bases and 7 bases, there was a span of 12 bases. Germline lookup yields CDR1 SGDLS and CDR2 YYNGEE. CDR3 region: CASSVGRAGGYTF. The CDR3 region has the DNA TGTGCCAGCAGCGTCGGCAGGGCCGGTGGCTACACCTTC.

This clonotype was seen a few times. The V gene is TRBV4-3, the J gene TRBJ2-7; 10 positions match TRBD2. V trimming: 0 bases; J trimming: 7 bases; junction bases outside the gene matches: 6. Germline CDR1 and CDR2: LGHNA and YSLEER. The CDR3 contains 15 residues. The CDR3 sequence: CASSQEAGGPREQYF. As DNA, the CDR3 is TGCGCCAGCAGCCAAGAAGCGGGAGGGCCGCGAGAGCAGTACTTC.

This clonotype was seen repeatedly, ten times or more. This chain's CDR3 is CASSLDETQYF. Written as DNA, the CDR3 is TGCGCCAGCAGCTTGGATGAGACCCAGTACTTC. The V and J genes are TRBV5-1 and TRBJ2-5; D is unclear. The germline CDR1 and CDR2 sequences are SGHRS and YFSETQ. V lost 0 bases and J lost 5, with 2 bases in between. The CDR3 loop spans 11 amino acids.

This clonotype was picked up many times. This chain links TRBV28 with TRBJ2-7, with D tentatively TRBD2 (6 bases). CDR3 length equals 15 residues. In germline, CDR1 is MDHEN, CDR2 SYDVKM. Trimming took off 6 bases at V and 2 bases at J, with 17 bases between the two ends. As DNA, the CDR3 is TGTGCCAGCAGCTATAAGCCGGGCGGGGCCTACGAGCAGTACTTC. This encodes CASSYKPGGAYEQYF.

This clonotype was detected many times. The chain combines TRBV7-2 with TRBJ2-5; D perhaps matches TRBD1 (5 bases). Germline V gene lookup returns CDR1 SGHTA and CDR2 FQGNSA. V lost 2 bases, J lost 5 bases, and 9 bases lay in between. This CDR3 spans 13 amino acids. The CDR3 region has the DNA TGTGCCAGCAGCTTACTAGGGGTTGAGACCCAGTACTTC. Translation: CASSLLGVETQYF.

This clonotype has a handful of counts. The chain couples TRBV4-3 to TRBJ1-1; D uncertain. The CDR3 is made up of 15 amino acids. The V end lost 0 bases, the J end lost 5 bases, and 13 bases lay between the germline ends. Germline CDR1 and CDR2: LGHNA and YSLEER. The CDR3 is CASSQDSRGSTEAFF. CDR3 DNA: TGCGCCAGCAGCCAAGATAGCCGAGGAAGTACTGAAGCTTTCTTT.

Ten or more counts support this clonotype. V is TRBV9 and J is TRBJ2-3, with 7 bases fitting TRBD2. The germline V gene has CDR1 SGDLS and CDR2 YYNGEE. V dropped 0 bases and J dropped 4; count of bases not matched to a gene: 2. The CDR3 has 14 residues. CDR3 region: CASSVEGGSDTQYF. Here the CDR3 DNA reads TGTGCCAGCAGCGTAGAGGGAGGGTCAGATACGCAGTATTTT.

Ten or more counts support this clonotype. The chain employs TRBV20-1 and TRBJ2-7; D remains ambiguous. Germline loops: CDR1 DFQATT, CDR2 SNEGSKA (reference sequence). V was trimmed by 1 base and J by 4 bases, leaving 17 bases between them. The CDR3 is 15 amino acids. CDR3 sequence reads: CSARVLRSRLYEQYF. CDR3 bases: TGCAGTGCTAGAGTCCTCAGGTCTAGACTTTACGAGCAGTACTTC.